One TCR delta chain is described in this entry. Since a far larger clone is one base different, this is likely a read error. The same CDR3 can be traced to other DNA sequences in this sample. This entry belongs to a study of gamma-delta chains in newborns, infants, children. Background on the study: Polyclonal expansion of innate γδ T cells after birth follows microbial exposure.

TCRdb re-analyzed the reads via CATT. The table lists several thousand delta-chain clones, around 3% of them singletons. The specimen was blood. The sequence was collected from a child who was a newborn, infant or young child, either healthy, febrile or measles-vaccinated (not recorded which).

CDR3 nucleotides: TGTGCCTGTGACGACGGATACGCGGCGAGCTCCTGGGACACCCGGCAGATGTTTTTC. Translated: CACDDGYAASSWDTRQMFF. This chain joins TRDV2 and TRDJ3; 7 nucleotides line up with TRDD3. The CDR3 covers 19 residues. CDR1 and CDR2 from the germline V gene are GEAIGNYY and EKD.